Reported below is one TCR beta chain. Its antigen is undetermined. Positively selected for CCR7, the CD45RO-negative cells used as naive CD8 cells excluded terminally differentiated effector memory CD45RA+ cells. TCRdb keeps only in-frame clones here, not all; method: immunoSEQ multiplex PCR. The sample has some 2 million clones; about 95% are singletons. The sample belongs to a study of shared clonotypes between healthy human individuals. Study-wide findings and caveats: Estimated richness values were generally larger in naive subsets than in memory subsets.

This CDR3 has 17 amino acids. With 5 bases removed from V and 2 bases from J, the gap between germline ends came to 21 bases. CDR1 SEHNR and CDR2 FQNEAQ come from the germline V gene (reference sequence). The chain is built from TRBV7-9 and TRBJ2-5; weak D call: TRBD2 (7 bases). This clonotype was sampled from a man younger than 35 in good health. Sequencing was performed on naive CD8+ T cells sorted from blood. The CDR3 DNA follows: TGTGCCAGCAGCCTCTCCCACGGGGGGCTAGGGCAAGAGACCCAGTACTTC. The encoded protein is CASSLSHGGLGQETQYF.